One and the same sample provided the 29 T cell receptor beta chains below, sequenced in a study of blood T cell repertoires in COVID-19. This table comes from immunoSEQ multiplex PCR, and its TCRdb copy is limited to in-frame clones, with some not included. The data hold about 200,000 clones, with roughly nine tenths observed a single time. Material: peripheral blood. All receptors come from a man aged 25 to 40 with acute or convalescent COVID-19.

The CDR3 sequence is CASSQAQAPYEQYF. CDR3 in DNA: TGTGCCAGCAGCCAAGCCCAGGCCCCCTACGAGCAGTACTTC. This chain uses TRBV3-1 (or the pseudogene TRBV3-2) with TRBJ2-7, with D hard to call. Trimming took 1 base from V and 2 from J, leaving 9 bases between them. Germline CDR1 and CDR2: LGHDT and YNNKEL (reference sequence). The CDR3 is 14 amino acids.

The rearrangement joins TRBV9 to TRBJ2-7, with 7 positions matching TRBD2. The J segment lost 7 bases and the V segment lost 0 bases, leaving 7 bases of the junction unmatched. The CDR3 is 14 amino acids. From germline, CDR1 is SGDLS and CDR2 YYNGEE. In DNA, the CDR3 is TGTGCCAGCAGCGTAGCTTTGAATAGCGGGGAGCAGTACTTC. Its protein product is CASSVALNSGEQYF.

This clone was recorded at least ten times. V usage is TRBV7-2 and J usage is TRBJ1-3; 11 nucleotides line up with TRBD1. This CDR3 comprises 17 residues. CDR1 is SGHTA, CDR2 FQGNSA, per germline. J was trimmed by 7 bases and V by 3 bases; bases with no gene match: 11. Written as DNA, the CDR3 is TGTGCCAGCAGCTTTGGGAGGGGGACAGGGGGAAGGAACACCATATATTTT. It yields the protein CASSFGRGTGGRNTIYF.

This clone was picked up many times. This chain uses TRBV10-3 with TRBJ1-6, with D possibly matching TRBD1 (5 bases). Trimming took off 11 bases at V and 10 bases at J, with 18 bases between the two ends. The CDR3 runs 13 residues. The germline V gene has CDR1 ENHRY and CDR2 SYGVKD. CDR3 nucleotides: TGTGCCTCAACGGGACTGATTTACTCACCCCTCCACTTT. This codes for CASTGLIYSPLHF.

Note on this clone: Other DNA sequences from this sample encode an identical CDR3 as well. This rearrangement joins TRBV5-1 to TRBJ2-4, with D perhaps TRBD2 (7 bases). With 2 bases removed from V and 5 bases from J, the gap between germline ends came to 8 bases. CDR1 is SGHRS and CDR2 is YFSETQ in the germline V gene. The CDR3 totals 13 residues. This chain's CDR3 is CASSLGGENIQYF. CDR3 nucleotide sequence: TGCGCCAGCAGCTTAGGGGGGGAAAACATTCAGTACTTC.

The V and J genes are TRBV7-5 and TRBJ1-4. TRBV7-5 represents a pseudogene. The CDR3 length is 12 residues. As DNA, the CDR3 is TGTGCCAGAAGCTTAGTGGAGGGAAAACTGTTTTTT. Translating gives CARSLVEGKLFF.

CDR3 sequence (DNA): TGCGCCAGCAGTCAAGGACTCCTAGCCTACGAGCAGTACTTC. Residues: CASSQGLLAYEQYF. V gene TRBV23-1 combines with J gene TRBJ2-7; weak D call: TRBD2 (5 bases). TRBV23-1 counts as an open reading frame of uncertain function. The V gene lost 2 bases and the J gene lost 2 bases, with 10 bases spanning the gap. CDR3 length: 14 amino acids.

The chain uses TRBV6-5 and TRBJ2-1, with TRBD2 identical over 7 bases. Per germline, CDR1 MNHEY and CDR2 SVGAGI. V trimming: 5 bases; J trimming: 6 bases; junction bases outside the gene matches: 10. The CDR3 sequence is 15 residues long. CDR3 sequence reads: CASSMDRAGSNEQFF. The CDR3 DNA sequence: TGTGCCAGCAGTATGGACCGAGCGGGGAGCAATGAGCAGTTCTTC.

The chain has TRBV12-5 and TRBJ2-5, with D tentatively TRBD2 (6 bases). Trimming cost V 5 bases and J 2 bases, with 15 bases left between them. Per germline, CDR1 LGHNT and CDR2 FRNRAP. The CDR3 totals 15 residues. The CDR3 spells CASGPGGGGQETQYF. CDR3 bases: TGTGCTAGTGGTCCCGGGGGTGGGGGGCAAGAGACCCAGTACTTC.

The chain employs TRBV24-1 and TRBJ1-2; D is possibly TRBD1 (6 bases). CDR1 is KGHDR, CDR2 SFDVKD, per germline. Trimming took off 0 bases at V and 8 bases at J, with 9 bases between the two ends. CDR3 length equals 13 residues. The CDR3 DNA follows: TGTGCCACCAGTGATTTGGCAGGGGACGGCTACACCTTC. Its translation: CATSDLAGDGYTF.

This clone has a single count. The chain has TRBV14 and TRBJ1-1, with TRBD1 matching 8 bases. This CDR3 has 14 residues. After removal of 5 bases from V and 5 bases from J, the junction contained 7 bases not matched to a gene. Germline CDR1 and CDR2: SGHDN and FVKESK. DNA of the CDR3: TGTGCCAGCAGCTTACAGGGGGGGGTTACTGAAGCTTTCTTT. Translation: CASSLQGGVTEAFF.

The V gene is TRBV27, the J gene TRBJ1-2; D gene uncertain. The CDR3 contains 14 residues. Trimming shortened V by 5 bases and J by 4 bases, and 14 bases separated the two germline ends. The germline CDR1 and CDR2 sequences are MNHEY and SMNVEV (reference sequence). Here the CDR3 reads CASSQGSRLYGYTF. The DNA for the CDR3 is TGTGCCAGCAGTCAAGGATCGAGACTCTATGGCTACACCTTC.

The J gene is TRBJ1-4, the V gene TRBV14, with TRBD1 matching 8 bases. Germline values: CDR1 SGHDN, CDR2 FVKESK. The CDR3 contains 15 residues. Trimming removed 5 bases from V and 8 bases from J; junction bases left unmatched: 10. The CDR3 protein is CASSDRTGFAEKLFF. The CDR3 DNA reads as TGTGCCAGCAGCGACAGGACAGGGTTTGCGGAAAAACTGTTTTTT. The whole variable domain, filled in from reference TRBV14 and TRBJ1-4, reads EAGVTQFPSHSVIEKGQTVTLRCDPISGHDNLYWYRRVMGKEIKFLLHFVKESKQDESGMPNNRFLAERTGGTYSTLKVQPAELEDSGVYFCASSDRTGFAEKLFFGSGTQLSVL.

The V gene is TRBV19, the J gene TRBJ1-2; perhaps TRBD1 as D (6 bases). Trimming pared 2 bases from V and 6 bases from J, leaving 13 bases between. The CDR3 length is 14 residues. CDR1 and CDR2 (germline): LNHDA, SQIVND (reference sequence). CDR3 protein: CASSIRGQRNGYTF. The CDR3 coding sequence is TGTGCCAGTAGTATACGCGGACAGAGGAATGGCTACACCTTC.

V and J are TRBV19 and TRBJ2-5; D is uncertain. Trimming removed 3 bases at V and 3 bases at J, with 8 bases between. The CDR3 loop spans 13 amino acids. The germline V gene encodes CDR1 LNHDA and CDR2 SQIVND (reference sequence). The CDR3 protein is CASSMWSEETQYF. Written as DNA, the CDR3 is TGTGCCAGTAGTATGTGGTCAGAAGAGACCCAGTACTTC.

J is TRBJ2-7 and V is TRBV5-1; D may be TRBD1 (6 bases). Germline values: CDR1 SGHRS, CDR2 YFSETQ. This CDR3 contains 14 residues. V lost 4 bases, J lost 6 bases, and 17 bases lay in between. The CDR3 region has the DNA TGCGCCAGCAGCCGGATAGGGACACTATCCGAGCAGTACTTC. Its translation is CASSRIGTLSEQYF. Full variable domain (rest looked up from reference TRBV5-1 and TRBJ2-7): KAGVTQTPRYLIKTRGQQVTLSCSPISGHRSVSWYQQTPGQGLQFLFEYFSETQRNKGNFPGRFSGRQFSNSRSEMNVSTLELGDSALYLCASSRIGTLSEQYFGPGTRLTVT.

The V call is TRBV3-1 (or the pseudogene TRBV3-2), the J call TRBJ2-3; 10 nucleotides match TRBD2. Germline-derived CDR1 and CDR2 are LGHDT and YNNKEL (reference sequence). V lost 6 bases and J lost 1; bases outside the gene matches: 4. CDR3 length: 15 residues. CDR3 in DNA: TGTGCCAGCAGACTCGGACTAGCGGGCACAGATACGCAGTATTTT. It encodes CASRLGLAGTDTQYF.

The genes are TRBV5-1 and TRBJ2-7; 7 nucleotides match TRBD1. CDR1 and CDR2 from the germline V gene are SGHRS and YFSETQ. Germline trimming cut 4 bases from V and 5 bases from J; bases unmatched to any gene: 12. This CDR3 has 15 amino acids. CDR3 sequence: CASSHGTAWPNEQYF. In DNA, the CDR3 is TGCGCCAGCAGCCACGGGACAGCTTGGCCCAACGAGCAGTACTTC.

The CDR3, as DNA: TGTGCCACCAGTGGTTCAGGCAAAACCGGGGAGCTGTTTTTT. Translation: CATSGSGKTGELFF. V usage is TRBV24-1 and J usage is TRBJ2-2; D gene unclear. Per the germline V gene, CDR1 is KGHDR and CDR2 is SFDVKD. Trimming pared 5 bases from V and 5 bases from J, leaving 11 bases between. CDR3 length: 14 residues.

The chain has TRBV5-6 and TRBJ2-3; TRBD2 is a possible D gene (6 bases). This CDR3 is built from 18 residues. Deletions cut 4 bases from V and 2 bases from J, with 23 bases between. Germline CDR1 and CDR2: SGHDT and YYEEEE. The CDR3 DNA is TGTGCCAGCAGCCCACTGGATTCGCGGGGAACATACACAGATACGCAGTATTTT. This codes for CASSPLDSRGTYTDTQYF.

This chain uses TRBV6-5 with TRBJ2-2; TRBD2 matches at 10 bases. Germline V gene data show CDR1 as MNHEY and CDR2 as SVGAGI. J gave up 6 bases and V 7 bases, and 5 bases lay outside the gene matches. CDR3 size: 14 residues. The CDR3 DNA follows: TGTGCCAGCAATAGCGGGAGGATCGCCGGGGAGCTGTTTTTT. Translated: CASNSGRIAGELFF.

The genes are TRBV4-1 and TRBJ2-6; the D gene is possibly TRBD1 (6 bases). The CDR3 has 17 amino acids. Between the trimmed V and J ends, which lost 1 base and 0 bases, there was a span of 10 bases. CDR1 and CDR2 from the germline V gene are MGHRA and YSYEKL. The CDR3 sequence: CASSQGQVGSGANVLTF. The DNA for the CDR3 is TGCGCCAGCAGCCAAGGACAGGTAGGCTCTGGGGCCAACGTCCTGACTTTC.

This clone was detected only once. The J gene is TRBJ2-7, the V gene TRBV4-1; D is ambiguous. V lost 4 bases and J lost 3, with 13 bases in between. Germline V gives CDR1 MGHRA, CDR2 YSYEKL. The CDR3 has 14 residues. CDR3 bases: TGCGCCAGCAGCCCCCGTTTACTTTTCTACGAGCAGTACTTC. Its translation is CASSPRLLFYEQYF.

This chain joins TRBV30 and TRBJ2-4; 15 nucleotides match TRBD2. This CDR3 region has 20 residues. V was clipped by 4 bases and J by 0 bases; unmatched bases: 13. CDR1 is GTSNPN and CDR2 is SVGIG in the germline V gene (reference sequence). The CDR3 DNA is TGTGCCTGGATGATAGGGGGACTAGCGGGAGGTAGACTAGCCAAAAACATTCAGTACTTC. Translated: CAWMIGGLAGGRLAKNIQYF.

The gene calls are TRBV5-4 and TRBJ1-3, with D uncertain. Trimming cost V 0 bases and J 2 bases, with 6 bases left between them. CDR1 and CDR2 (germline): SGHNT, YYREEE (reference sequence). The CDR3 consists of 14 residues. The CDR3 spells CASSLATAGNTIYF. DNA of the CDR3: TGTGCCAGCAGCTTGGCCACAGCTGGAAACACCATATATTTT.

This clone has more than one count but fewer than ten. The genes are TRBV6-5 and TRBJ1-1, with D uncertain. V was clipped by 0 bases and J by 6 bases, with 8 bases between them. From germline, CDR1 is MNHEY and CDR2 SVGAGI. There are 13 residues in the CDR3. The DNA for the CDR3 is TGTGCCAGCAGTTACTCGACGGCGGCTGAAGCTTTCTTT. This translates into CASSYSTAAEAFF.

This chain links TRBV5-5 with TRBJ1-1; D not resolved. Germline V gives CDR1 SGHKS, CDR2 YYEKEE (reference sequence). Trimming pared 0 bases from V and 0 bases from J, leaving 6 bases between. The CDR3 totals 14 residues. For the CDR3, the DNA is TGTGCCAGCAGCTTGGTTGTAATGAACACTGAAGCTTTCTTT. As protein: CASSLVVMNTEAFF.

V and J are TRBV3-1 (or the pseudogene TRBV3-2) and TRBJ1-1, with a weak D call TRBD1 (5 bases). The V end was cut by 6 bases, the J end by 0 bases, with 11 bases between. Germline loops: CDR1 LGHDT, CDR2 YNNKEL (reference sequence). CDR3 length equals 14 residues. CDR3 sequence: CASSLQDLNTEAFF. Here the CDR3 DNA reads TGTGCCAGCAGTCTACAGGACCTGAACACTGAAGCTTTCTTT.

This chain connects TRBV11-2 to TRBJ2-7; 8 bases are shared with TRBD2. CDR1 is SGHAT and CDR2 is FQNNGV in the germline V gene. There are 16 residues in the CDR3. With V trimmed by 5 bases and J by 3 bases, 12 bases remained unmatched. This chain's CDR3 is CASSPGWRGALYEQYF. DNA for the CDR3: TGTGCCAGCAGCCCAGGGTGGCGGGGGGCTCTCTACGAGCAGTACTTC.